This T cell receptor (beta chain) was identified in a study of PD-1 blockade in mismatch repair-deficient tumors. Assay used: immunoSEQ multiplex PCR; TCRdb lists only in-frame clones, some missing. The table records fewer than 100,000 clones, roughly 80% of them present only once. The J segment lost 2 bases and the V segment lost 5 bases, leaving 8 bases of the junction unmatched. Germline CDR1 reads SGHDN; CDR2 reads FVKESK. This CDR3 has 15 amino acids. The receptor's source is an adult with mismatch repair-deficient cancer. Specimen: peripheral blood, collected 12 weeks after starting pembrolizumab. The chain carries TRBV14 and TRBJ2-7; TRBD2 matches at 8 bases. The DNA of the CDR3 is TGTGCCAGCAGCAGAGGACTAGCCTCTACCTACGAGCAGTACTTC. It specifies CASSRGLASTYEQYF.